Listed below are T cell receptor beta chains from one sample, sequenced in a study of shared clonotypes between healthy human individuals. Assay: immunoSEQ multiplex PCR; the TCRdb copy retains only in-frame clones and omits some. The sample carries roughly 2.5 million clones, approximately 90% recorded once. The sequenced sample consisted of naive CD4+ T cells sorted from blood. The receptors here all came from a man younger than 30 in good health. The CDR3 runs from the conserved cysteine through the conserved F or W. Each record gives: V gene, clone size, D gene, J gene, CDR3 protein, CDR3 DNA. A D gene is named only where the DNA matches it firmly. Clone size, where shown, is once, few, many, or a class for clones that have expanded.

v_call: TRBV10-1; clone_size: NA; d_call: NA; j_call: TRBJ2-5; cdr3_aa: CASSESTAQETQYF; cdr3_nt: TGCGCCAGCAGTGAGTCCACAGCCCAAGAGACCCAGTACTTC
v_call: TRBV29-1; clone_size: NA; d_call: TRBD1; j_call: TRBJ2-7; cdr3_aa: CSVDQGRGLYEQYF; cdr3_nt: TGCAGCGTTGACCAGGGCAGGGGGTTGTACGAGCAGTACTTC
v_call: TRBV2; clone_size: NA; d_call: TRBD1; j_call: TRBJ2-1; cdr3_aa: CASSPQGNEQFF; cdr3_nt: TGTGCCAGCAGTCCACAGGGGAATGAGCAGTTCTTC
v_call: TRBV18; clone_size: NA; d_call: TRBD1; j_call: TRBJ1-5; cdr3_aa: CASSSGQGQPQHF; cdr3_nt: TGTGCCAGCTCATCTGGACAGGGCCAGCCCCAGCATTTT
v_call: TRBV27; clone_size: NA; d_call: TRBD1; j_call: TRBJ1-1; cdr3_aa: CASSLGTGGEAFF; cdr3_nt: TGTGCCAGCAGTTTGGGGACAGGGGGTGAAGCTTTCTTT
v_call: TRBV9; clone_size: NA; d_call: NA; j_call: TRBJ1-1; cdr3_aa: CASSVAPGAVGEAFF; cdr3_nt: TGTGCCAGCAGCGTAGCTCCGGGGGCTGTGGGTGAAGCTTTCTTT
v_call: TRBV18; clone_size: NA; d_call: NA; j_call: TRBJ2-3; cdr3_aa: CASSPGRDTQYF; cdr3_nt: TGTGCCAGCTCACCAGGTAGAGATACGCAGTATTTT
v_call: TRBV18; clone_size: NA; d_call: TRBD1; j_call: TRBJ2-7; cdr3_aa: CASSRPGTGSSYEQYF; cdr3_nt: TGTGCCAGCTCGCGACCCGGGACAGGGTCCTCCTACGAGCAGTACTTC
v_call: TRBV18; clone_size: NA; d_call: NA; j_call: TRBJ1-1; cdr3_aa: CASSPGPMNTEAFF; cdr3_nt: TGTGCCAGCTCACCAGGCCCGATGAACACTGAAGCTTTCTTT
v_call: TRBV7-2; clone_size: NA; d_call: TRBD1; j_call: TRBJ2-7; cdr3_aa: CASSFDRAYEQYF; cdr3_nt: TGTGCCAGCAGCTTTGACAGGGCCTACGAGCAGTACTTC
v_call: TRBV2; clone_size: NA; d_call: NA; j_call: TRBJ2-5; cdr3_aa: CASTPAPAQETQYF; cdr3_nt: TGTGCCAGCACCCCAGCCCCAGCCCAAGAGACCCAGTACTTC
v_call: TRBV19; clone_size: NA; d_call: TRBD2; j_call: TRBJ2-1; cdr3_aa: CATASGSGGEFF; cdr3_nt: TGTGCCACTGCTAGCGGGAGCGGGGGTGAGTTCTTC
v_call: TRBV5-5; clone_size: NA; d_call: NA; j_call: TRBJ2-7; cdr3_aa: CASSFQGSYEQYF; cdr3_nt: TGTGCCAGCAGCTTTCAGGGTTCCTACGAGCAGTACTTC
v_call: TRBV5-1; clone_size: NA; d_call: TRBD1; j_call: TRBJ1-2; cdr3_aa: CASSLFFPDRVGYGYTF; cdr3_nt: TGCGCCAGCAGCTTGTTCTTTCCGGACAGGGTAGGCTATGGCTACACCTTC
v_call: TRBV5-1; clone_size: NA; d_call: NA; j_call: TRBJ2-2; cdr3_aa: CASSLGQATGELFF; cdr3_nt: TGCGCCAGCAGCTTGGGACAGGCCACCGGGGAGCTGTTTTTT
v_call: TRBV18; clone_size: NA; d_call: NA; j_call: TRBJ1-1; cdr3_aa: CASSSTGRRTEAFF; cdr3_nt: TGTGCCAGCTCGTCCACAGGGAGACGCACTGAAGCTTTCTTT
v_call: TRBV18; clone_size: NA; d_call: NA; j_call: TRBJ1-1; cdr3_aa: CASSPGTVRVNTEAFF; cdr3_nt: TGTGCCAGCTCACCCGGGACCGTTAGGGTGAACACTGAAGCTTTCTTT
v_call: TRBV7-9; clone_size: NA; d_call: TRBD1; j_call: TRBJ1-1; cdr3_aa: CASSLEVTGLFGAFF; cdr3_nt: TGTGCCAGCAGCTTAGAAGTGACAGGGTTGTTTGGAGCTTTCTTT
v_call: TRBV18; clone_size: NA; d_call: TRBD1; j_call: TRBJ1-5; cdr3_aa: CASSPRGGSSNQPQHF; cdr3_nt: TGTGCCAGCTCCCCCCGAGGGGGCTCGAGCAATCAGCCCCAGCATTTT
v_call: TRBV5-1; clone_size: NA; d_call: NA; j_call: TRBJ2-7; cdr3_aa: CASSQAYDGLPYF; cdr3_nt: TGCGCCAGCAGCCAAGCCTATGATGGTCTGCCGTACTTC
v_call: TRBV19; clone_size: NA; d_call: NA; j_call: TRBJ1-1; cdr3_aa: CASSIGRHRDYSEAFF; cdr3_nt: TGTGCCAGTAGTATAGGACGCCACAGGGACTATTCTGAAGCTTTCTTT
v_call: TRBV5-1; clone_size: NA; d_call: NA; j_call: TRBJ2-1; cdr3_aa: CASSLGPKSSYNEQFF; cdr3_nt: TGCGCCAGCAGCTTGGGGCCCAAGAGCTCCTACAATGAGCAGTTCTTC
v_call: TRBV5-1; clone_size: NA; d_call: TRBD2; j_call: TRBJ2-3; cdr3_aa: CASSSGLAGAVDTQYF; cdr3_nt: TGCGCCAGCAGCTCGGGACTAGCGGGAGCCGTTGATACGCAGTATTTT
v_call: TRBV18; clone_size: NA; d_call: NA; j_call: TRBJ2-5; cdr3_aa: CASSPPLQQETQYF; cdr3_nt: TGTGCCAGCTCACCACCGTTACAGCAAGAGACCCAGTACTTC
v_call: TRBV2; clone_size: NA; d_call: NA; j_call: TRBJ1-1; cdr3_aa: CASSAQTMNTEAFF; cdr3_nt: TGTGCCAGCAGCGCGCAGACCATGAACACTGAAGCTTTCTTT
v_call: TRBV6-6; clone_size: NA; d_call: NA; j_call: TRBJ1-2; cdr3_aa: CASSYSTGGYTF; cdr3_nt: TGTGCCAGCAGTTACTCGACTGGAGGCTACACCTTC
v_call: TRBV5-1; clone_size: once; d_call: NA; j_call: TRBJ1-1; cdr3_aa: CASSLLAGNMNTEAFF; cdr3_nt: TGCGCCAGCAGCTTGCTGGCAGGGAACATGAACACTGAAGCTTTCTTT
v_call: TRBV10-1; clone_size: NA; d_call: TRBD2; j_call: TRBJ2-5; cdr3_aa: CASSRAGVQETQYF; cdr3_nt: TGCGCCAGCAGCCGCGCGGGGGTTCAAGAGACCCAGTACTTC
v_call: TRBV4-1; clone_size: few; d_call: NA; j_call: TRBJ1-1; cdr3_aa: CASSQDWPRVGDTEAFF; cdr3_nt: TGCGCCAGCAGCCAAGACTGGCCCAGGGTGGGGGACACTGAAGCTTTCTTT
v_call: TRBV7-2; clone_size: NA; d_call: TRBD1; j_call: TRBJ2-3; cdr3_aa: CASSRRDRRSTDTQYF; cdr3_nt: TGTGCCAGCAGTAGGAGGGACAGGCGAAGCACAGATACGCAGTATTTT
v_call: TRBV9; clone_size: NA; d_call: TRBD1; j_call: TRBJ2-3; cdr3_aa: CASSDRDRGHGDTQYF; cdr3_nt: TGTGCCAGCAGCGACCGGGACAGGGGGCACGGAGATACGCAGTATTTT
v_call: TRBV11-3; clone_size: NA; d_call: NA; j_call: TRBJ1-1; cdr3_aa: CASSLDTEAFF; cdr3_nt: TGTGCCAGCAGCCTAGACACTGAAGCTTTCTTT
v_call: TRBV9; clone_size: NA; d_call: TRBD1; j_call: TRBJ1-2; cdr3_aa: CASSVANRATGSGYGYTF; cdr3_nt: TGTGCCAGCAGCGTAGCGAATAGGGCGACAGGGAGTGGCTATGGCTACACCTTC
v_call: TRBV19; clone_size: NA; d_call: TRBD2; j_call: TRBJ2-7; cdr3_aa: CASSSGRSYEQYF; cdr3_nt: TGTGCCAGTAGTAGCGGGAGATCCTACGAGCAGTACTTC
v_call: TRBV18; clone_size: NA; d_call: NA; j_call: TRBJ1-2; cdr3_aa: CASSPQDGSGYGYTF; cdr3_nt: TGTGCCAGCTCACCACAGGATGGGTCAGGCTATGGCTACACCTTC
v_call: TRBV11-2; clone_size: NA; d_call: NA; j_call: TRBJ2-7; cdr3_aa: CASSRGLPASGEQYF; cdr3_nt: TGTGCCAGCAGCCGGGGACTCCCAGCCTCGGGCGAGCAGTACTTC
v_call: TRBV11-2; clone_size: NA; d_call: TRBD2; j_call: TRBJ2-3; cdr3_aa: CASSFSSRTSGDTDTQYF; cdr3_nt: TGTGCCAGCAGCTTTAGTTCGCGGACTAGCGGCGACACAGATACGCAGTATTTT
v_call: TRBV30; clone_size: NA; d_call: TRBD2; j_call: TRBJ2-3; cdr3_aa: CAWNPRGDTQYF; cdr3_nt: TGTGCCTGGAATCCGCGGGGGGATACGCAGTATTTT
v_call: TRBV10-3; clone_size: NA; d_call: NA; j_call: TRBJ1-2; cdr3_aa: CAISTDWSYGYTF; cdr3_nt: TGTGCCATCAGTACTGACTGGAGCTATGGCTACACCTTC
v_call: TRBV10-3; clone_size: NA; d_call: NA; j_call: TRBJ2-7; cdr3_aa: CAIGSGSAYEQYF; cdr3_nt: TGTGCCATCGGAAGCGGGTCCGCCTACGAGCAGTACTTC
v_call: TRBV6-5; clone_size: once; d_call: NA; j_call: TRBJ1-3; cdr3_aa: CASSYLTGNTIYF; cdr3_nt: TGTGCCAGCAGTTACCTAACTGGAAACACCATATATTTT
v_call: TRBV7-9; clone_size: NA; d_call: NA; j_call: TRBJ2-2; cdr3_aa: CASSTSDGPNTGELFF; cdr3_nt: TGTGCCAGCAGCACTTCGGACGGACCAAACACCGGGGAGCTGTTTTTT
v_call: TRBV4-3; clone_size: NA; d_call: NA; j_call: TRBJ2-3; cdr3_aa: CASSQSLSTDTQYF; cdr3_nt: TGCGCCAGCAGCCAAAGCCTTAGCACAGATACGCAGTATTTT
v_call: TRBV18; clone_size: NA; d_call: NA; j_call: TRBJ1-5; cdr3_aa: CASSPVDTNQPQHF; cdr3_nt: TGTGCCAGCTCACCAGTGGACACCAATCAGCCCCAGCATTTT
v_call: TRBV27; clone_size: NA; d_call: TRBD1; j_call: TRBJ2-7; cdr3_aa: CASSLQGTGVSEQYF; cdr3_nt: TGTGCCAGCAGTTTACAAGGGACAGGCGTTTCCGAGCAGTACTTC
v_call: TRBV25-1; clone_size: NA; d_call: NA; j_call: TRBJ2-5; cdr3_aa: CASTYGSDQETQYF; cdr3_nt: TGTGCCAGCACCTATGGGTCCGATCAAGAGACCCAGTACTTC
v_call: TRBV30; clone_size: NA; d_call: NA; j_call: TRBJ1-1; cdr3_aa: CTWSVKTRNTEAFF; cdr3_nt: TGTACCTGGAGTGTCAAAACACGGAACACTGAAGCTTTCTTT
v_call: TRBV4-1; clone_size: NA; d_call: NA; j_call: TRBJ1-1; cdr3_aa: CASSPPSKNTEAFF; cdr3_nt: TGCGCCAGCAGCCCCCCATCCAAAAACACTGAAGCTTTCTTT